The 25 T cell receptor beta chains below were found in one sample sequenced in a study of CD8 T cells in ankylosing spondylitis. TCRdb reprocessed the 5' RACE reads with MiXCR, giving one entry per CDR3 protein. The table records 800,000 to 900,000 distinct CDR3 sequences, about 11% of them present only once. Study results and limitations: Ankylosing spondylitis blood seemed to carry a telltale TCR beta motif made of several highly homologous variants.

Their cognate antigens are unknown. The material sequenced was blood, either unsorted or a sorted T cell fraction (not recorded which). The receptors come from a male donor with ankylosing spondylitis.

The chain has TRBV19 and TRBJ2-7; the D call may be TRBD1 or TRBD2 (5 bases each). Germline CDR1 LNHDA, CDR2 SQIVND (reference sequence). The CDR3 runs 15 residues. V gave up 2 bases and J gave up 7 bases, with 18 bases separating them. Written as DNA, the CDR3 is TGTGCCAGTAGTATACTGGGGCTAGCCGGCGGTGAGCAGTACTTC. This translates into CASSILGLAGGEQYF.

This chain joins TRBV11-3 and TRBJ1-4, with 7 bases aligning to TRBD1. V was clipped by 5 bases and J by 3 bases; unmatched bases: 3. In germline, CDR1 is SGHNT, CDR2 YENEEA. This CDR3 region has 14 residues. CDR3 bases: TGTGCCAGCAGCCAGGGGGGCCCTAATGAAAAACTGTTTTTT. It yields the protein CASSQGGPNEKLFF. The whole variable domain, filled in from reference TRBV11-3 and TRBJ1-4, reads EAGVVQSPRYKIIEKKQPVAFWCNPISGHNTLYWYLQNLGQGPELLIRYENEEAVDDSQLPKDRFSAERLKGVDSTLKIQPAELGDSAVYLCASSQGGPNEKLFFGSGTQLSVL.

The chain uses TRBV5-1 and TRBJ2-5; 8 bases are shared with TRBD2. This CDR3 spans 16 amino acids. V dropped 6 bases and J dropped 4; count of bases not matched to a gene: 14. Germline V gene data show CDR1 as SGHRS and CDR2 as YFSETQ. This CDR3 is CASTNGPAGASETQYF. As DNA, the CDR3 is TGCGCCAGCACAAATGGGCCAGCGGGGGCCTCAGAGACCCAGTACTTC. The whole variable domain, filled in from reference TRBV5-1 and TRBJ2-5, reads KAGVTQTPRYLIKTRGQQVTLSCSPISGHRSVSWYQQTPGQGLQFLFEYFSETQRNKGNFPGRFSGRQFSNSRSEMNVSTLELGDSALYLCASTNGPAGASETQYFGPGTRLLVL.

In its sample, this clonotype was seen a few times. The chain is built from TRBV5-1 and TRBJ2-7, with 7 positions matching TRBD2. Trimming at V came to 6 bases and at J to 3 bases, leaving 6 bases not matched to a gene. The V gene's germline CDR1 is SGHRS and CDR2 YFSETQ. This CDR3 spans 13 amino acids. Here the CDR3 DNA reads TGCGCCAGCAAAACTAGCGACAACTACGAGCAGTACTTC. Translating gives CASKTSDNYEQYF.

This clonotype showed up just a few times. V usage is TRBV27 and J usage is TRBJ1-2; no clear D. Trimming pared 5 bases from V and 1 base from J, leaving 17 bases between. This CDR3 has 16 residues. Per germline, CDR1 MNHEY and CDR2 SMNVEV (reference sequence). CDR3 sequence reads: CASSPTLRGSNYGYTF. The DNA for the CDR3 is TGTGCCAGCAGTCCAACTCTAAGAGGGAGTAACTATGGCTACACCTTC.

The CDR3 reads CASSRHQGSTYEQYF. The DNA for the CDR3 is TGTGCCAGCAGCAGACATCAGGGGAGCACCTACGAGCAGTACTTC. The rearrangement joins TRBV9 to TRBJ2-7, with D possibly being TRBD1 (6 bases). Germline V gene sequence: CDR1 SGDLS, CDR2 YYNGEE. The CDR3 contains 15 residues. V lost 4 bases and J lost 2, with 16 bases in between.

The chain couples TRBV7-9 to TRBJ2-6; possibly TRBD1 for D (6 bases). The CDR3 length is 17 residues. Germline V gene data show CDR1 as SEHNR and CDR2 as FQNEAQ (reference sequence). V was pared by 2 bases and J by 4 bases, with 15 bases between. The chain's CDR3 is CASSLTLSGAGANVLTF. In DNA form, the CDR3 reads TGTGCCAGCAGCTTAACCCTATCAGGGGCCGGGGCCAACGTCCTGACTTTC.

V usage is TRBV7-2 and J usage is TRBJ2-5; a possible D gene is TRBD1 (6 bases). Germline V CDR1 and CDR2: SGHTA, FQGNSA. This CDR3 has 14 residues. V lost 5 bases to trimming and J lost 0 bases, with 10 bases between them. CDR3 sequence reads: CASSPYRDQETQYF. CDR3 DNA sequence: TGTGCCAGCAGCCCCTACAGGGACCAAGAGACCCAGTACTTC.

This clonotype was counted between two and nine times. This chain uses TRBV20-1 with TRBJ2-7, with 9 bases matching TRBD1. This CDR3 has 13 residues. The V gene's germline CDR1 is DFQATT and CDR2 SNEGSKA (reference sequence). The V gene end was trimmed by 3 bases and the J gene end by 3 bases; junction bases not matched to a gene: 3. CDR3 DNA: TGCAGTGCTAGCCGACAGGGGGGCTACGAGCAGTACTTC. The encoded protein is CSASRQGGYEQYF.

The V call is TRBV20-1, the J call TRBJ1-1, with D perhaps TRBD1 (5 bases). CDR1 and CDR2 from the germline V gene are DFQATT and SNEGSKA (reference sequence). The CDR3 runs to 12 residues. The CDR3 sequence: CSRQTSNTEAFF. The CDR3 region has the DNA TGCAGCCGACAGACCAGCAACACTGAAGCTTTCTTT.

This rearrangement joins TRBV7-2 to TRBJ2-1; tentative D call: TRBD2 (6 bases). Between the trimmed V and J ends, which lost 5 bases and 0 bases, there was a span of 11 bases. In germline, CDR1 is SGHTA, CDR2 FQGNSA. The CDR3 covers 15 residues. The CDR3 nucleotides read TGTGCCAGCAGCAGGGACGGGAGCTCCTACAATGAGCAGTTCTTC. Translated, it gives CASSRDGSSYNEQFF. Together with reference TRBV7-2 and TRBJ2-1, the CDR3 gives the full variable domain: GAGVSQSPSNKVTEKGKDVELRCDPISGHTALYWYRQSLGQGLEFLIYFQGNSAPDKSGLPSDRFSAERTGGSVSTLTIQRTQQEDSAVYLCASSRDGSSYNEQFFGPGTRLTVL.

This clonotype showed up many times. The rearrangement uses TRBV20-1 and TRBJ2-1; no firm D call. Germline V gene data show CDR1 as DFQATT and CDR2 as SNEGSKA (reference sequence). V was shortened by 1 base and J by 3 bases, with 7 bases between the two germline ends. This CDR3 is 13 amino acids long. CDR3 residues: CSARASVYNEQFF. The CDR3 DNA is TGCAGTGCTAGAGCGTCTGTCTACAATGAGCAGTTCTTC.

In this sample, this clonotype turned up once. The CDR3 nucleotides are TGTGCCAGCAGTTATCGGACAGGAATGAACACTGAAGCTTTCTTT. Translation: CASSYRTGMNTEAFF. This rearrangement joins TRBV6-8 to TRBJ1-1; 7 bases map to TRBD1. There are 15 residues in the CDR3. Germline V gene sequence: CDR1 MNHGY, CDR2 SAAAGT. J lost 0 bases, V lost 3 bases, and 4 bases had no gene match.

The rearrangement links TRBV7-2 to TRBJ2-7; 11 bases match TRBD2. The CDR3 has 16 residues. The germline V gene has CDR1 SGHTA and CDR2 FQGNSA. V lost 1 base and J lost 1; bases outside the gene matches: 3. DNA of the CDR3: TGTGCCAGCAGCTTAGTGACTAGCGGGGTATCCTACGAGCAGTACTTC. This encodes CASSLVTSGVSYEQYF.

The V and J genes are TRBV10-2 and TRBJ1-5; 10 nucleotides match TRBD1. CDR3 length: 17 amino acids. Germline-derived CDR1 and CDR2 are WSHSY and SAAADI. V trimming: 4 bases; J trimming: 7 bases; junction bases outside the gene matches: 13. DNA for the CDR3: TGCGCCAGCAGTGTGCTCGGGACAGGGGTCCCCGGGCAGCCCCAGCATTTT. This codes for CASSVLGTGVPGQPQHF.

In this sample, this clonotype turned up a few times. This sequence joins TRBV5-1 and TRBJ2-1; the D is unclear. The V gene's germline CDR1 is SGHRS and CDR2 YFSETQ. There are 13 residues in the CDR3. Trimming shortened V by 4 bases and J by 8 bases, and 13 bases separated the two germline ends. The CDR3 reads CASSEMGMDEQFF. As DNA, the CDR3 is TGCGCCAGCAGCGAAATGGGGATGGATGAGCAGTTCTTC.

The chain links TRBV7-2 to TRBJ2-2; D is ambiguous. This CDR3 is 16 amino acids long. The germline V gene encodes CDR1 SGHTA and CDR2 FQGNSA. Trimming took 4 bases from V and 1 from J, leaving 13 bases between them. The CDR3: CASSSPVGRNTGELFF. DNA of the CDR3: TGTGCCAGCAGCTCGCCCGTCGGGCGGAACACCGGGGAGCTGTTTTTT.

This clonotype was detected a few times. The gene calls are TRBV7-8 and TRBJ2-4; the D gene is possibly TRBD2 (5 bases). CDR1 is SGHVS, CDR2 FQNEAQ, per germline. The CDR3 loop spans 17 amino acids. Trimming shortened V by 4 bases and J by 2 bases, and 18 bases separated the two germline ends. The CDR3, as DNA: TGTGCCAGCAGCTCCCGGGGTGGACTTACGACCAAAAACATTCAGTACTTC. Residues: CASSSRGGLTTKNIQYF.

This clonotype was observed many times. V is TRBV20-1 and J is TRBJ2-1; 13 bases map to TRBD2. CDR1 is DFQATT, CDR2 SNEGSKA, per germline (reference sequence). The CDR3 has 15 amino acids. With V trimmed by 6 bases and J by 0 bases, 2 bases remained unmatched. The CDR3 spells CSATSGGSSYNEQFF. The CDR3 DNA is TGCAGTGCGACTAGCGGGGGGAGCTCCTACAATGAGCAGTTCTTC.

In its sample, this clonotype was seen a few times. The gene calls are TRBV20-1 and TRBJ2-1; TRBD2 is a possible D gene (5 bases). V lost 0 bases and J lost 5, with 11 bases in between. The germline V gene has CDR1 DFQATT and CDR2 SNEGSKA (reference sequence). The CDR3 consists of 14 residues. CDR3 protein: CSARDTGLNNEQFF. CDR3 coding DNA: TGCAGTGCTAGAGATACCGGACTTAACAATGAGCAGTTCTTC.

This chain joins TRBV29-1 and TRBJ1-2; D is uncertain. There are 14 residues in the CDR3. V lost 4 bases to trimming and J lost 4 bases, with 16 bases between them. Germline CDR1 reads SQVTM; CDR2 reads ANQGSEA. The CDR3 DNA is TGCAGCGTTGGGGTATGGGGATCAGTCTATGGCTACACCTTC. Encoded protein: CSVGVWGSVYGYTF.

The V and J genes are TRBV29-1 and TRBJ1-4; 7 positions agree with TRBD1. The CDR3 length is 13 residues. With V trimmed by 5 bases and J by 6 bases, 6 bases remained unmatched. CDR1 is SQVTM and CDR2 is ANQGSEA in the germline V gene. CDR3 protein: CSVLAGGYEKLFF. DNA for the CDR3: TGCAGCGTTCTAGCAGGGGGATATGAAAAACTGTTTTTT.

This sequence joins TRBV4-1 and TRBJ2-5; tentative D call: TRBD1 (5 bases). This CDR3 is built from 13 residues. Trimming removed 1 base from V and 5 bases from J, with 8 bases in between. Germline V gene data show CDR1 as MGHRA and CDR2 as YSYEKL. The CDR3 sequence: CASSQASGETQYF. DNA for the CDR3: TGCGCCAGCAGCCAAGCCTCAGGGGAGACCCAGTACTTC.

The gene calls are TRBV20-1 and TRBJ2-1, with a possible D match to TRBD2 (5 bases). From germline, CDR1 is DFQATT and CDR2 SNEGSKA (reference sequence). The CDR3 loop spans 14 amino acids. V dropped 2 bases and J dropped 5 bases, with 13 bases sitting between them. The CDR3 loop is CSARKVASHNEQFF. For the CDR3, the DNA is TGCAGTGCTAGAAAGGTAGCGTCCCACAATGAGCAGTTCTTC.

The chain couples TRBV9 to TRBJ2-3, with D hard to call. Trimming cost V 0 bases and J 6 bases, with 5 bases left between them. This CDR3 has 12 residues. The germline V gene has CDR1 SGDLS and CDR2 YYNGEE. The CDR3 DNA reads TGTGCCAGCAGCGTAGAATGGGATACGCAGTATTTT. Its protein product is CASSVEWDTQYF.